A selection of T cell receptor beta chains follows, all from one sample in a study of blood T cell repertoires in COVID-19. TCRdb keeps only in-frame clones here, not all; method: immunoSEQ multiplex PCR. The top ten clones hold roughly 7% of a sample with more than 65,000 clones, more than 75% of them seen once. Sequenced: peripheral blood. The receptors come from a man over 45 with active COVID-19. CDR3s include the opening cysteine and the closing phenylalanine or tryptophan.

v_gene: TRBV19; j_gene: TRBJ2-7; CDR3aa: CASSTGYEQYF
v_gene: TRBV5-1; j_gene: TRBJ2-4; CDR3aa: CASSLVGGQDIQYF
v_gene: TRBV18; j_gene: TRBJ2-5; CDR3aa: CASSPPGPAGGGETQYF
v_gene: TRBV12-3/TRBV12-4; j_gene: TRBJ1-2; CDR3aa: CASSFRVAGGYTF
v_gene: TRBV6-2/TRBV6-3; j_gene: TRBJ2-1; CDR3aa: CASSAQEYNEQFF
v_gene: TRBV7-9; j_gene: TRBJ2-1; CDR3aa: CASTVEGLAGSEQFF
v_gene: TRBV5-6; j_gene: TRBJ2-2; CDR3aa: CASSLAGANTGELFF
v_gene: TRBV28; j_gene: TRBJ2-7; CDR3aa: CASRSLGTRVYEQYF
v_gene: TRBV6-6; j_gene: TRBJ2-7; CDR3aa: CASSHGSGGDWAYEQYF
v_gene: TRBV4-2; j_gene: TRBJ1-4; CDR3aa: CASSQGRGVVKLFF
v_gene: TRBV9; j_gene: TRBJ2-1; CDR3aa: CASSVVGATGGEQFF
v_gene: TRBV30; j_gene: TRBJ1-1; CDR3aa: CAWSVLVGGRRDRTEAFF
v_gene: TRBV7-2; j_gene: TRBJ1-3; CDR3aa: CASSLEGTGVGNTIYF
v_gene: TRBV2; j_gene: TRBJ2-2; CDR3aa: CARPGGTDPPNTGELFF
v_gene: TRBV11-2; j_gene: TRBJ1-1; CDR3aa: CASSLVGGTTGEAFF
v_gene: TRBV28; j_gene: TRBJ2-7; CDR3aa: CASSLAGGRVYEQYF
v_gene: TRBV6-5; j_gene: TRBJ1-2; CDR3aa: CASSSTFGGYGYTF
v_gene: TRBV6-6; j_gene: TRBJ1-2; CDR3aa: CASSSPQGAVYGYTF
v_gene: TRBV7-9; j_gene: TRBJ1-1; CDR3aa: CASSSPSEGDTEAFF
v_gene: TRBV3-1/TRBV3-2; j_gene: TRBJ2-2; CDR3aa: CASSYRDRWTGELFF
v_gene: TRBV5-6; j_gene: TRBJ2-1; CDR3aa: CASSLSGGALNEQFF
v_gene: TRBV28; j_gene: TRBJ1-2; CDR3aa: CASTRQIYGYTF
v_gene: TRBV7-8; j_gene: TRBJ1-1; CDR3aa: CASSLYRDRVAEAFF
v_gene: TRBV5-1; j_gene: TRBJ1-2; CDR3aa: CASSSGQANYGYTF
v_gene: TRBV24-1; j_gene: TRBJ2-1; CDR3aa: CATRSARGAPYNEQFF
v_gene: TRBV28; j_gene: TRBJ1-6; CDR3aa: CASSAAQGVRSPLHF
v_gene: TRBV5-4; j_gene: TRBJ2-1; CDR3aa: CASSLGAAGVYNEQFF
v_gene: TRBV5-1; j_gene: TRBJ2-5; CDR3aa: CASSFHNQETQYF
v_gene: TRBV18; j_gene: TRBJ1-1; CDR3aa: CASSSDKNTEAFF
v_gene: TRBV4-2; j_gene: TRBJ2-5; CDR3aa: CASSQSTGGSQETQYF
v_gene: TRBV5-8; j_gene: TRBJ1-6; CDR3aa: CASSLGGGNSPLHF
v_gene: TRBV19; j_gene: TRBJ1-5; CDR3aa: CASKATAPSNQPQHF
v_gene: TRBV4-2; j_gene: TRBJ2-1; CDR3aa: CASSQDLAGAYNEQFF
v_gene: TRBV4-3; j_gene: TRBJ2-1; CDR3aa: CASSRKRGINEQFF
v_gene: TRBV7-2; j_gene: TRBJ2-1; CDR3aa: CASSPKREGYNEQFF
v_gene: TRBV11-2; j_gene: TRBJ2-2; CDR3aa: CASSLGGRANTGELFF
v_gene: TRBV4-2; j_gene: TRBJ2-7; CDR3aa: CASSQGVTNSYEQYF
v_gene: TRBV7-3; j_gene: TRBJ2-3; CDR3aa: CASSAGETDTQYF
v_gene: TRBV7-3; j_gene: TRBJ1-2; CDR3aa: CASSSSGLALDF
v_gene: TRBV19; j_gene: TRBJ2-3; CDR3aa: CASSIRREVPTQYF
v_gene: TRBV15; j_gene: TRBJ1-4; CDR3aa: CATSRLQGWEKLFF
v_gene: TRBV9; j_gene: TRBJ1-1; CDR3aa: CASSVVEGASGAFF
v_gene: TRBV7-9; j_gene: TRBJ2-2; CDR3aa: CASSPAGGGTGELFF